The 15 T cell receptor beta chains in this list originate from one sample, sequenced in a study of blood T cells in healthy people across ages. Through a sample-barcoded 5' primer and a J-beta primer mix, a second PCR was run for about 6 to 11 cycles. TCRdb used MiXCR to reprocess the 5' RACE reads, holding one entry per CDR3 protein. Of about 2 million distinct CDR3 sequences listed, approximately 50% are singletons. Sequenced sample: blood. The receptors come from a woman aged 40-49 years in good health.

This clonotype has more than one count but fewer than ten. The V call is TRBV5-1, the J call TRBJ2-1; D is perhaps TRBD2 (6 bases). Trimming removed 4 bases from V and 7 bases from J, with 24 bases in between. The CDR3 totals 17 residues. Germline assignment: CDR1 SGHRS and CDR2 YFSETQ. The DNA of the CDR3 is TGCGCCAGCAGCCCTCTCCCCCTTGAGCGGGCAAGTAATGAGCAGTTCTTC. It is translated as CASSPLPLERASNEQFF. Variable domain in full (rest from reference TRBV5-1 and TRBJ2-1): KAGVTQTPRYLIKTRGQQVTLSCSPISGHRSVSWYQQTPGQGLQFLFEYFSETQRNKGNFPGRFSGRQFSNSRSEMNVSTLELGDSALYLCASSPLPLERASNEQFFGPGTRLTVL.

The rearrangement uses TRBV6-5 and TRBJ1-2; 7 nucleotides agree with TRBD1. V gave up 6 bases and J gave up 3 bases; unmatched junction bases: 10. This CDR3 has 15 amino acids. Germline loops: CDR1 MNHEY, CDR2 SVGAGI. The CDR3 loop is CASRGTAALDYGYTF. The CDR3, as DNA: TGTGCCAGCAGGGGGACAGCCGCGCTCGACTATGGCTACACCTTC.

This clonotype has a handful of counts. CDR3 sequence (DNA): TGTGCCAGCAGTCCCGCTATAGGGGGCACAGATACGCAGTATTTT. This translates into CASSPAIGGTDTQYF. The chain couples TRBV27 to TRBJ2-3, with a tentative D call TRBD1 (5 bases). V lost 5 bases to trimming and J lost 1 base, with 13 bases between them. Germline V gives CDR1 MNHEY, CDR2 SMNVEV (reference sequence). The CDR3 contains 15 residues.

V usage is TRBV18 and J usage is TRBJ1-5; D remains unclear. The CDR3 is made up of 15 amino acids. CDR1 is KGHSH and CDR2 is LQKENI in the germline V gene. V gave up 0 bases and J gave up 4 bases, with 10 bases separating them. The CDR3 protein is CASSPPGLLNQPQHF. The CDR3 DNA reads as TGTGCCAGCTCACCACCAGGGCTCTTGAATCAGCCCCAGCATTTT.

The J gene is TRBJ2-7, the V gene TRBV20-1, with D possibly being TRBD1 (7 bases). This CDR3 spans 14 amino acids. Germline V gene sequence: CDR1 DFQATT, CDR2 SNEGSKA (reference sequence). The V and J ends lost 5 bases and 2 bases respectively, with 16 bases between them. CDR3 coding DNA: TGCAGTGCTTGGGGGGACAGTCCGACCTACGAGCAGTACTTC. Protein sequence: CSAWGDSPTYEQYF.

The chain has TRBV7-9 and TRBJ1-2; 9 bases are a match to TRBD1. The CDR3 contains 14 residues. Germline V gives CDR1 SEHNR, CDR2 FQNEAQ (reference sequence). J lost 7 bases, V lost 0 bases, and 3 bases had no gene match. CDR3 coding DNA: TGTGCCAGCAGCTTAGCGGACAGGGGAGGTGGCTACACCTTC. Its translation: CASSLADRGGGYTF.

This clonotype was counted only a few times. The V and J genes are TRBV20-1 and TRBJ2-4, with D hard to call. The V gene lost 0 bases and the J gene lost 9 bases, with 6 bases spanning the gap. Germline V gene data show CDR1 as DFQATT and CDR2 as SNEGSKA (reference sequence). The CDR3 contains 11 residues. The CDR3 spells CSARDLGIQYF. The CDR3 coding sequence is TGCAGTGCTAGAGATCTTGGCATTCAGTACTTC.

The CDR3 sequence is CASSLKANYEQYF. The CDR3 DNA reads TGTGCCAGCAGTTTGAAAGCGAACTACGAGCAGTACTTC. This chain joins TRBV27 and TRBJ2-7, with D uncertain. CDR3 length: 13 residues. The V end lost 3 bases, the J end lost 3 bases, and 9 bases lay between the germline ends. Looked up from germline, CDR1 is MNHEY and CDR2 is SMNVEV (reference sequence).

This rearrangement joins TRBV11-1 to TRBJ2-3; 12 bases map to TRBD2. This CDR3 comprises 17 residues. Germline V lookup: CDR1 SGHAT, CDR2 FQDESV (reference sequence). V was clipped by 9 bases and J by 5 bases; unmatched bases: 15. Here the CDR3 reads CARGPRLAGGPLDTQYF. Written as DNA, the CDR3 is TGTGCCAGGGGTCCTCGGCTAGCGGGGGGGCCGTTAGATACGCAGTATTTT.

A word on this clonotype: Possible read error: a much larger clone is one base away. The rearrangement links TRBV2 to TRBJ2-7; 7 nucleotides line up with TRBD1. CDR3 length: 12 amino acids. Germline trimming cut 7 bases from V and 2 bases from J; bases unmatched to any gene: 2. CDR1 is SNHLY, CDR2 FYNNEI, per germline. As DNA, the CDR3 is TGTGCCAGCATGACAGGGACCTACGAGCAGTACTTC. Translation gives CASMTGTYEQYF.

Points on this clonotype: The junction shows a germline mismatch at one end, possibly a read error. The rearrangement joins TRBV6-4 to TRBJ1-2; D is perhaps TRBD1 (5 bases). This CDR3 has 14 amino acids. Per germline, CDR1 MRHNA and CDR2 SNTAGT. The CDR3 coding sequence is TGTGCCAACAGTGAGGAGTGGGGCTCCTATGGCTACACCTTC. It encodes CANSEEWGSYGYTF.

This clonotype was seen a single time. V gene TRBV28 combines with J gene TRBJ2-7, with 8 bases identical to TRBD1. CDR3 length equals 13 residues. Looked up from germline, CDR1 is MDHEN and CDR2 is SYDVKM. J gave up 9 bases and V 6 bases, and 10 bases lay outside the gene matches. DNA of the CDR3: TGTGCCAGCAGATCGGACAGGGCAACAGGGCAGTACTTC. It specifies CASRSDRATGQYF.

This clonotype has a handful of counts. This chain links TRBV27 with TRBJ2-1, with 7 bases matching TRBD2. The germline CDR1 and CDR2 sequences are MNHEY and SMNVEV (reference sequence). The CDR3 has 17 amino acids. Trimming at V came to 5 bases and at J to 10 bases, leaving 20 bases not matched to a gene. CDR3 amino acids: CASSLQWALTTGGEQFF. The CDR3 nucleotides are TGTGCCAGCAGTCTCCAATGGGCGTTAACGACCGGGGGGGAGCAGTTCTTC.

The chain has TRBV9 and TRBJ2-3; perhaps TRBD2 as D (6 bases). V dropped 5 bases and J dropped 1 base, with 8 bases sitting between them. The CDR3 is made up of 13 amino acids. Germline V lookup: CDR1 SGDLS, CDR2 YYNGEE. In DNA, the CDR3 is TGTGCCAGCAGGGCTAGCGGCACAGATACGCAGTATTTT. It yields the protein CASRASGTDTQYF.

The chain joins TRBV5-1 to TRBJ2-5; TRBD2 aligns across 11 bases. The CDR3 totals 16 residues. Germline-derived CDR1 and CDR2 are SGHRS and YFSETQ. J gave up 5 bases and V 3 bases, and 9 bases lay outside the gene matches. The CDR3 sequence: CASSYSGGALFETQYF. The CDR3 DNA reads as TGCGCCAGCAGCTATAGCGGGGGGGCCTTGTTTGAGACCCAGTACTTC.